In its sample, the clone carrying this T cell receptor (beta chain) was seen many times. Its antigen is not known. The data originate from a study of regulatory T cells in long-lasting Graves disease. The overall study: With positive TSH receptor antibodies and over 5 years of antithyroid drugs, Graves' disease was considered persistent.

Overall study findings and caveats: Segments TRBV28, TRBJ1-2 and TRBJ2-5 showed preferential usage in persistent disease.

Regarding time point: persistent/refractory GD, antithyroid drugs over 5 years with positive TRAb. The TCR library was made from RNA extracted from PBMCs. American Thyroid Association guidelines defined how Graves' disease was diagnosed. Trimming removed 3 bases at V and 0 bases at J, with 13 bases between. In germline, CDR1 is SGHRS, CDR2 YFSETQ. The CDR3 is 15 amino acids. Arm-PCR of CDR3 regions and iRepertoire HTBI primers were the basis on which TCR beta libraries were built. Authors' data handling: Samples jointly harbored 62 TRBV and 12 to 15 TRBJ segments. TCRdb called the multiplex PCR reads again in MiXCR, with one record for every CDR3 protein. TCRdb's processing, not the study's, gives the V and J calls here. This table has some 470,000 distinct CDR3 sequences, 20% to 25% appearing once.

This receptor was taken from a female donor with Graves disease. The chain carries TRBV5-1 and TRBJ2-7; tentatively, D is TRBD1 (6 bases). This sample comprised peripheral blood mononuclear cells (PBMCs), obtained when the disease was refractory, from a patient treated with antithyroid drugs. CDR3 sequence reads: CASSYDRYSSYEQYF. CDR3 nucleotides: TGCGCCAGCAGCTACGACAGGTACAGCTCCTACGAGCAGTACTTC. Full variable domain (rest looked up from reference TRBV5-1 and TRBJ2-7): KAGVTQTPRYLIKTRGQQVTLSCSPISGHRSVSWYQQTPGQGLQFLFEYFSETQRNKGNFPGRFSGRQFSNSRSEMNVSTLELGDSALYLCASSYDRYSSYEQYFGPGTRLTVT.